This T cell receptor (beta chain) was sequenced for a study of control samples from healthy donors and cancer patients. Germline values: CDR1 MNHNY, CDR2 SVGAGI (reference sequence). This CDR3 is 14 amino acids long. With 7 bases clipped from V and 10 bases from J, the junction kept 13 bases outside the gene matches. This clone occurred a few times. Clones were sequenced by immunoSEQ multiplex PCR, and TCRdb holds only the in-frame ones, with some missing. Among 100,000 to 150,000 clones, around 86% were seen once, and the ten largest hold around 8.7%. Sequencing input: blood. The J gene is TRBJ1-2, the V gene TRBV6-6, with 9 bases identical to TRBD1. The TCR sequence derives from a man aged 40-50 years in good health. The DNA for the CDR3 is TGTGCCAGCACCCGATCGGGGGACAGGGCTCCCTACACCTTC. Encoded protein: CASTRSGDRAPYTF.